These T cell receptor beta chains were read from a single sample in a study of beta chain features in type 1 diabetes. The data were produced by immunoSEQ multiplex PCR, yet TCRdb's version contains in-frame clones alone and is incomplete. The repertoire holds nearly 700,000 clones, with roughly 12% as singletons. The sample taken for sequencing was naive CD4+ T cells from blood. The receptor source for this set is a man between 18 and 35 years old with type 1 diabetes. CDR3s include the opening cysteine and the closing phenylalanine or tryptophan. The D gene is left open where the match is weak. Clone size is given for some rows only: seen once, a few or many times, or a class if the clone is expanded.

abundance	d_gene	v_gene	j_gene	CDR3aa	CDR3nt
NA	NA	TRBV23-1	TRBJ1-6	CASSRHPFSYNSPLHF	TGCGCCAGCAGTCGACACCCTTTCTCCTATAATTCACCCCTCCACTTT
NA	NA	TRBV5-1	TRBJ2-5	CASSPQGREWETQYF	TGCGCCAGCAGCCCACAGGGGCGGGAATGGGAGACCCAGTACTTC
NA	NA	TRBV10-3	TRBJ2-7	CAIRLSQGVNEQYF	TGTGCCATCAGGTTGTCCCAGGGTGTAAACGAGCAGTACTTC
NA	TRBD1	TRBV7-2	TRBJ1-5	CASSPRTGDQPQHF	TGTGCCAGCAGCCCCAGGACAGGGGATCAGCCCCAGCATTTT
NA	NA	TRBV7-2	TRBJ2-2	CASSPLNTGELFF	TGTGCCAGCAGTCCACTGAACACCGGGGAGCTGTTTTTT
NA	NA	TRBV5-1	TRBJ2-3	CASSLDRGVGDTQYF	TGCGCCAGCAGCCTCGACAGAGGAGTTGGGGATACGCAGTATTTT
NA	NA	TRBV4-1	TRBJ2-1	CASSQGGVGNEQFF	TGCGCCAGCAGCCAAGGAGGGGTAGGCAATGAGCAGTTCTTC
few	NA	TRBV30	TRBJ2-1	CAWRAYNEQFF	TGTGCCTGGAGGGCGTACAATGAGCAGTTCTTC
few	NA	TRBV2	TRBJ2-3	CASSVPGSDTQYF	TGTGCCAGCAGTGTCCCAGGGTCGGATACGCAGTATTTT
few	NA	TRBV29-1	TRBJ1-2	CSVADMGDYGYTF	TGCAGCGTGGCAGACATGGGGGACTATGGCTACACCTTC
NA	NA	TRBV5-6	TRBJ1-2	CASSPGAANYGYTF	TGTGCCAGCAGCCCGGGGGCAGCGAACTATGGCTACACCTTC
NA	TRBD1	TRBV5-6	TRBJ1-6	CASSLAGTVNSPLHF	TGTGCCAGCAGCTTGGCCGGGACAGTGAATTCACCCCTCCACTTT
few	NA	TRBV6-5	TRBJ2-7	CASSPQTPANGEQYF	TGTGCCAGCAGCCCTCAAACCCCAGCTAATGGCGAGCAGTACTTC
few	NA	TRBV4-1	TRBJ2-2	CASRAANTGELFF	TGCGCCAGCAGGGCAGCGAACACCGGGGAGCTGTTTTTT
NA	NA	TRBV28	TRBJ2-4	CASSPTGTPAKIFF	TGTGCCAGCAGTCCCACAGGTACCCCCGCCAAAATTTTCTTC
NA	NA	TRBV9	TRBJ2-5	CASSVFGGMETQYF	TGTGCCAGCAGCGTATTTGGGGGGATGGAGACCCAGTACTTC
few	TRBD1	TRBV2	TRBJ2-3	CASRDRESTDTQYF	TGTGCCAGCAGGGACAGGGAAAGCACAGATACGCAGTATTTT
NA	NA	TRBV18	TRBJ2-1	CASSHDRSSYNEQFF	TGTGCCAGCTCACATGACCGGAGCTCCTACAATGAGCAGTTCTTC
NA	NA	TRBV6-5	TRBJ1-5	CASSYDTNQPQHF	TGTGCCAGCAGTTACGACACTAATCAGCCCCAGCATTTT
NA	NA	TRBV11-2	TRBJ2-5	CASRVGREPPAQETQYF	TGTGCCAGCAGGGTGGGCAGGGAGCCCCCTGCCCAAGAGACCCAGTACTTC
NA	TRBD2	TRBV7-2	TRBJ2-7	CASSPVTSGGLYEQYF	TGTGCCAGCAGCCCCGTGACTAGCGGGGGGCTCTACGAGCAGTACTTC
NA	NA	TRBV5-1	TRBJ2-7	CASSLVAGTSYEQYF	TGCGCCAGCAGCTTGGTCGCAGGGACCTCCTACGAGCAGTACTTC
few	NA	TRBV15	TRBJ1-4	CATSRERTVSEKLFF	TGTGCCACCAGCAGAGAAAGGACAGTTTCCGAAAAACTGTTTTTT
few	NA	TRBV7-9	TRBJ2-7	CASSPARTYEQYF	TGTGCCAGCAGCCCAGCACGAACCTACGAGCAGTACTTC
NA	TRBD2	TRBV9	TRBJ2-3	CASSVSGGLTDTQYF	TGTGCCAGCAGCGTGAGCGGGGGGCTGACAGATACGCAGTATTTT
NA	NA	TRBV29-1	TRBJ1-1	CSVEVRELRQAFF	TGCAGCGTTGAAGTGCGGGAATTGCGTCAAGCTTTCTTT
NA	NA	TRBV2	TRBJ2-7	CASYRDWSLEQYF	TGTGCCAGCTATCGGGACTGGTCTCTCGAGCAGTACTTC
few	NA	TRBV29-1	TRBJ1-3	CSVEPTSGNTIYF	TGCAGCGTTGAGCCTACCTCTGGAAACACCATATATTTT
few	NA	TRBV9	TRBJ2-2	CASSAELGTGELFF	TGTGCCAGCAGCGCCGAACTTGGCACCGGGGAGCTGTTTTTT